This TCR beta chain originates from a study of blood T cell repertoires in COVID-19. Looking at the study overall: PBMCs, B-cell-depleted T cells, or T cells were the source of the cDNA or gDNA that made up the material.

The length of the CDR3 is 13 residues. Germline lookup yields CDR1 SEHNR and CDR2 FQNEAQ (reference sequence). Trimming at V came to 9 bases and at J to 0 bases, leaving 1 base not matched to a gene. This clone was seen once. Original processing notes: Amplification from reference gene primers served as the basis for estimated nucleated cell counts. Using immunoSEQ multiplex PCR, the repertoire was profiled, and TCRdb retains in-frame clones only, with some absent. The V and J calls and clone size are taken from that table; D and trimming were inferred from the DNA. Of a few hundred thousand clones listed, almost 85% are singletons.

The source of this sequence is a human donor in a cohort sampled during active COVID-19. The chain is built from TRBV7-9 and TRBJ2-1; 8 bases fit TRBD2. Sequences were obtained from peripheral blood. CDR3 amino acids: CARLAASYNEQFF. Written as DNA, the CDR3 is TGTGCCAGACTAGCGGCCTCCTACAATGAGCAGTTCTTC.